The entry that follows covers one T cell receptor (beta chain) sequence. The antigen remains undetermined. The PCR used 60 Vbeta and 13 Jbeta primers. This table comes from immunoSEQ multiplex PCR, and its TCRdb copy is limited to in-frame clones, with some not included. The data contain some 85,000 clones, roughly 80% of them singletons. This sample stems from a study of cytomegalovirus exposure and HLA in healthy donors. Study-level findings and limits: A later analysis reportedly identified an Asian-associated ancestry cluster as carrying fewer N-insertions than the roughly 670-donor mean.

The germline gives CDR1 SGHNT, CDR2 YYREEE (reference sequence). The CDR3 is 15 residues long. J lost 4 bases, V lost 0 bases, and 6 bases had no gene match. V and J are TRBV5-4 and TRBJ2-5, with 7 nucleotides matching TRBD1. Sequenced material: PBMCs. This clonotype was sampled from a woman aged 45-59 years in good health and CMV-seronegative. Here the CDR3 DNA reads TGTGCCAGCAGCTTGGAAGGGGGCGTAGGAGAGACCCAGTACTTC. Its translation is CASSLEGGVGETQYF.